This TCR gamma chain stems from a study of intestinal T cells in coeliac disease (TCRdb year 2020). For context, the study as a whole: In the TRG cohort, the mean age of coeliac patients was about 15 years compared with around 59 years for controls, so the coeliac patients were much younger than the controls. The TCR-delta (TRD) cohort included duodenal biopsies from some 11 coeliac disease patients and some 11 non-coeliac controls. A second, larger TCR-gamma (TRG) cohort included duodenal biopsies from a few dozen coeliac disease patients and over 20 non-coeliac controls.

This clone was counted a few times. No cognate antigen has been identified for it. No base quality values were provided; no much bigger clone lies one nucleotide off. Genomic DNA was extracted with the QIAamp DNA FFPE tissue kit from ten 5-um FFPE scrolls per case. To test whether coeliac disease can be classified from the TCR repertoire, the study used fully anonymised formalin-fixed paraffin-embedded duodenal biopsies that were not needed for diagnosis. Controls had no clinical or histological suspicion of coeliac disease and underwent upper endoscopy for reflux, dyspepsia or gastritis. What the study reported, not specific to this receptor: There was no way to tell repeated CDR3 amino acid sequences apart from PCR duplicates. TRG clustering correctly classified most of the roughly 54 biopsies (approximately 94%), with a reported leave-one-out accuracy of around 90%. The coeliac group and the control group were significantly different in age, but an analysis split by age did not give significant classification. FFPE-derived DNA was found to be relatively degraded, and loss of a proportion of TCR sequences in each sample was likely caused by this degradation. In training, clustering based on TRD kmers put all 20 or so biopsies in the right class, and the reported leave-one-out accuracy was roughly 90%.

Library method: multiplex PCR. Sequenced on an Ion Torrent PGM. TRG repertoires were amplified from 200 ng of biopsy DNA with the LymphoTrack kit, in which Illumina adapters are carried by the primers. After purification with AMPure XP beads and quantification on a 2100 Bioanalyzer, the TRG amplicons were pooled in equimolar amounts. Sequencing of TRG libraries was performed on an Ion PGM instrument. Per the authors' processing: FastX discarded any read in which over 10% of nucleotides had a quality score below the third quartile for that patient. IMGT/HighV-QUEST was used to align reads in order to assign V, D and J genes, locate CDR3 regions and judge functionality. After the sequences were translated into amino acids, every sequence predicted to be non-functional was thrown out. CDR3s were split into kmers with and without positional annotation, PCA was performed on kmer frequencies, and samples were clustered using all 1023 combinations of PCs 1-10. Classification was validated by leave-one-out cross-validation, re-optimising parameters on the remaining samples each time. Shannon diversity was computed with the vegan R package from repeated random subsamples equal to the lowest read count. TCRdb called clones from the public reads with CATT, and repeated DNA sequences were later combined into one row. None of the V and J calls come from the authors' own analysis; TCRdb made them. This sample lists 650 to 850 gamma-chain clones; about 60% were detected once. The ten largest clonotypes hold under 30% of the sample.

Taken from the germline V gene, the CDR1 and CDR2 loops are EGSTGY and YDSYTSSV. Ends trimmed: V by 4 bases, J by 12 bases; bases unmatched to a gene: 8. Its CDR3 holds 12 amino acids, cysteine through phenylalanine. This entry keeps only the CDR3 DNA: 36 bases, framed from base 1. The chain is encoded by TRGV4 joined to TRGJP1. Sequencing was carried out using a duodenal biopsy. The TCR comes from a human donor who served as a control with a normal duodenal biopsy, not a healthy volunteer. The DNA reads TGTGCCACCTGGGACGGTCCTCGGTTCAAGATATTT. It encodes CATWDGPRFKIF.